Following are 32 T cell receptor beta chains from one sample sequenced in a study of cytomegalovirus exposure and HLA in healthy donors. Primers: 60 Vbeta forward and 13 Jbeta reverse. Sequenced by immunoSEQ multiplex PCR; TCRdb stores in-frame clones only, minus some. In the table there are approximately 210,000 clones, approximately 86% of which are singletons. The material sequenced was PBMCs. These receptors all stem from a woman aged 18-30 years in good health and CMV-seronegative.

V is TRBV15 and J is TRBJ2-4; 10 positions agree with TRBD2. The CDR3 is made up of 19 amino acids. The germline gives CDR1 LNHNV, CDR2 YYDKDF (reference sequence). The ends lost 1 base at V and 3 bases at J; junction bases unmatched: 12. The CDR3 coding sequence is TGTGCCACCAGCAGAGTGCGGAGCGGGGGGGCCCCGAGCAAAAACATTCAGTACTTC. Translation: CATSRVRSGGAPSKNIQYF. The variable domain in full, with the rest retrieved from reference TRBV15 and TRBJ2-4, is DAMVIQNPRYQVTQFGKPVTLSCSQTLNHNVMYWYQQKSSQAPKLLFHYYDKDFNNEADTPDNFQSRRPNTSFCFLDIRSPGLGDTAMYLCATSRVRSGGAPSKNIQYFGAGTRLSVL.

The CDR3 loop is CASSLGGTGYSYEQYF. For the CDR3, the DNA is TGTGCCAGCAGCTTAGGGGGGACAGGGTATTCCTACGAGCAGTACTTC. The J gene is TRBJ2-7, the V gene TRBV11-2; 9 bases map to TRBD1. V lost 1 base to trimming and J lost 1 base; unmatched junction nucleotides: 5. This CDR3 spans 16 amino acids. CDR1 is SGHAT, CDR2 FQNNGV, per germline.

The rearrangement joins TRBV27 to TRBJ1-5; D unclear. CDR1 and CDR2 (germline): MNHEY, SMNVEV (reference sequence). The V and J ends lost 0 bases and 6 bases respectively, with 6 bases between them. This CDR3 is 13 amino acids long. CDR3: CASSLSPGQPQHF. The CDR3 DNA is TGTGCCAGCAGTTTATCGCCAGGTCAGCCCCAGCATTTT.

The CDR3 sequence: CSDLGSGSYNEQFF. Here the CDR3 DNA reads TGCAGCGACCTCGGCTCGGGCTCCTACAATGAGCAGTTCTTC. The gene calls are TRBV29-1 and TRBJ2-1; D unresolved. V was clipped by 7 bases and J by 0 bases, with 13 bases between them. From germline, CDR1 is SQVTM and CDR2 ANQGSEA. This CDR3 has 14 residues.

The CDR3 loop is CASGTSGGPQETQYF. The DNA of the CDR3 is TGTGCCAGCGGGACTAGCGGGGGGCCTCAAGAGACCCAGTACTTC. The chain is built from TRBV28 and TRBJ2-5, with 15 bases lining up with TRBD2. The V gene's germline CDR1 is MDHEN and CDR2 SYDVKM. The CDR3 contains 15 residues. Trimming took 8 bases from V and 2 from J; bases not matched to a gene: 3.

This clone occurred a few times. The gene calls are TRBV29-1 and TRBJ1-5, with D perhaps matching TRBD1 (5 bases). The germline gives CDR1 SQVTM, CDR2 ANQGSEA. CDR3 size: 13 residues. V dropped 6 bases and J dropped 5 bases, with 14 bases sitting between them. The chain's CDR3 is CSVSRDRYQPQHF. CDR3 sequence (DNA): TGCAGCGTCTCCCGAGACAGATATCAGCCCCAGCATTTT.

The rearrangement uses TRBV5-1 and TRBJ2-7, with D perhaps matching TRBD2 (5 bases). The CDR3 runs to 17 residues. The V gene lost 1 base and the J gene lost 6 bases, with 23 bases spanning the gap. Per germline, CDR1 SGHRS and CDR2 YFSETQ. CDR3 in amino acids: CASSLFAVDSLSGEQYF. The CDR3 coding sequence is TGCGCCAGCAGCTTGTTTGCGGTGGACTCGCTGTCGGGCGAGCAGTACTTC.

The table lists this clone with a count of one. The V call is TRBV19, the J call TRBJ2-7; no clear D. V was cut by 10 bases and J by 3 bases, with 10 bases left in between. From germline, CDR1 is LNHDA and CDR2 SQIVND (reference sequence). This CDR3 is built from 11 residues. DNA for the CDR3: TGTGCCACCATGCTAGGCTACGAGCAGTACTTC. Its protein product is CATMLGYEQYF.

Comments on this clone: The same CDR3 also results from other DNA sequences found in this sample. The rearrangement links TRBV4-3 to TRBJ2-2; D remains unclear. CDR1 is LGHNA and CDR2 is YSLEER in the germline V gene. The CDR3 sequence is 13 residues long. V dropped 0 bases and J dropped 6 bases, with 5 bases sitting between them. The CDR3 spells CASSQDRAGELFF. Written as DNA, the CDR3 is TGCGCCAGCAGCCAAGATCGTGCCGGGGAGCTGTTTTTT.

The chain combines TRBV29-1 with TRBJ2-7, with a possible D match to TRBD1 (5 bases). CDR1 and CDR2 (germline): SQVTM, ANQGSEA. Trimming removed 1 base at V and 2 bases at J, with 6 bases between. The CDR3 totals 12 residues. CDR3 sequence reads: CSVEGTTYEQYF. The CDR3 DNA sequence: TGCAGCGTTGAAGGGACAACCTACGAGCAGTACTTC.

The chain uses TRBV5-4 and TRBJ2-1; the D is unclear. Trimming shortened V by 4 bases and J by 8 bases, and 16 bases separated the two germline ends. The CDR3 is 14 residues long. CDR1 and CDR2 (germline): SGHNT, YYREEE (reference sequence). CDR3 coding DNA: TGTGCCAGCAGCCGCGCCGTTCTAGGTTATGAGCAGTTCTTC. This gives the protein CASSRAVLGYEQFF.

The genes are TRBV19 and TRBJ1-1; D call uncertain. V was cut by 6 bases and J by 0 bases, with 17 bases left in between. The CDR3 totals 16 residues. Looked up from germline, CDR1 is LNHDA and CDR2 is SQIVND (reference sequence). CDR3 sequence (DNA): TGTGCCAGTAGCGGAGGAGCGACCCTTCTGAACACTGAAGCTTTCTTT. Encoded protein: CASSGGATLLNTEAFF. Combining the CDR3 with reference TRBV19 and TRBJ1-1 gives the whole variable domain DGGITQSPKYLFRKEGQNVTLSCEQNLNHDAMYWYRQDPGQGLRLIYYSQIVNDFQKGDIAEGYSVSREKKESFPLTVTSAQKNPTAFYLCASSGGATLLNTEAFFGQGTRLTVV.

The genes are TRBV5-1 and TRBJ2-7; TRBD2 matches at 9 bases. The CDR3 covers 15 residues. Germline loops: CDR1 SGHRS, CDR2 YFSETQ. The V gene end was trimmed by 4 bases and the J gene end by 2 bases; junction bases not matched to a gene: 7. DNA for the CDR3: TGCGCCAGCAGCATGGGACTAGCAGGCCCCTACGAGCAGTACTTC. It yields the protein CASSMGLAGPYEQYF.

The chain links TRBV15 to TRBJ1-1, with TRBD1 matching 8 bases. Germline-derived CDR1 and CDR2 are LNHNV and YYDKDF (reference sequence). V shed 5 bases, J shed 0 bases, and the junction held 8 bases outside the gene matches. CDR3 length equals 16 residues. CDR3 DNA: TGTGCCACCAGCCAAAACTTGGGACAGGTGAACACTGAAGCTTTCTTT. It is translated as CATSQNLGQVNTEAFF.

The V gene is TRBV4-2, the J gene TRBJ2-1; TRBD2 agrees at 11 bases. Trimming cost V 3 bases and J 8 bases; bases outside gene matches: 9. The CDR3 runs 16 residues. Germline-derived CDR1 and CDR2 are LGHNA and YNFKEQ. The CDR3 loop reads CASSQISGGAFYEQFF. Written as DNA, the CDR3 is TGTGCCAGCAGCCAGATTAGCGGGGGGGCCTTCTATGAGCAGTTCTTC.

The chain employs TRBV10-1 and TRBJ2-4, with D perhaps TRBD2 (6 bases). In germline, CDR1 is WNHNN, CDR2 SYGVQD (reference sequence). The CDR3 is made up of 14 amino acids. Trimming took off 2 bases at V and 4 bases at J, with 9 bases between the two ends. The CDR3 region is CASSEGGNKNIQYF. CDR3 DNA: TGCGCCAGCAGTGAGGGCGGGAATAAAAACATTCAGTACTTC.

The chain has TRBV5-6 and TRBJ2-7, with 10 bases identical to TRBD1. The CDR3 is made up of 15 amino acids. The V and J ends lost 2 bases and 4 bases, in that order; junction bases with no gene match: 6. The V gene's germline CDR1 is SGHDT and CDR2 YYEEEE. CDR3 DNA: TGTGCCAGCAGCTTATGGAGGACAGGGGGGTACGAGCAGTACTTC. It codes for CASSLWRTGGYEQYF.

This chain connects TRBV7-9 to TRBJ2-7; D call uncertain. The CDR3 contains 13 residues. V was pared by 2 bases and J by 4 bases, with 9 bases between. CDR1 and CDR2 from the germline V gene are SEHNR and FQNEAQ (reference sequence). DNA for the CDR3: TGTGCCAGCAGCTTAAATCCCCGGTACGAGCAGTACTTC. Its translation is CASSLNPRYEQYF. Filled out from reference TRBV7-9 and TRBJ2-7, the complete variable domain reads DTGVSQNPRHKITKRGQNVTFRCDPISEHNRLYWYRQTLGQGPEFLTYFQNEAQLEKSRLLSDRFSAERPKGSFSTLEIQRTEQGDSAMYLCASSLNPRYEQYFGPGTRLTVT.

The chain links TRBV19 to TRBJ1-3; D gene uncertain. The CDR3 length is 19 residues. Germline loops: CDR1 LNHDA, CDR2 SQIVND (reference sequence). V lost 0 bases and J 0 bases, leaving 18 bases between the germline ends. CDR3 sequence: CASSIDPRRRSISGNTIYF. CDR3 nucleotide sequence: TGTGCCAGTAGTATAGATCCAAGGAGGAGGTCGATCTCTGGAAACACCATATATTTT.

The chain couples TRBV7-2 to TRBJ1-2; 7 nucleotides line up with TRBD1. The CDR3 sequence is 12 residues long. V trimming: 6 bases; J trimming: 4 bases; junction bases outside the gene matches: 2. From germline, CDR1 is SGHTA and CDR2 FQGNSA. CDR3 coding DNA: TGTGCCAGCAGGACAGGGTTCTATGGCTACACCTTC. Its protein is CASRTGFYGYTF.

The count of this clone is one. V and J are TRBV18 and TRBJ2-5, with TRBD2 matching over 8 bases. The CDR3 covers 14 residues. With V trimmed by 5 bases and J by 4 bases, 6 bases remained unmatched. CDR1 is KGHSH and CDR2 is LQKENI in the germline V gene. This CDR3 reads CASSSGLVGETQYF. The CDR3 DNA reads TGTGCCAGCTCATCGGGACTAGTGGGAGAGACCCAGTACTTC.

In its sample, this clone was seen a few times. The chain carries TRBV9 and TRBJ2-7, with unresolved D. V was cut by 0 bases and J by 6 bases, with 10 bases left in between. The CDR3 sequence is 13 residues long. Per the germline V gene, CDR1 is SGDLS and CDR2 is YYNGEE. The CDR3 reads CASSVESRTEQYF. The CDR3 region has the DNA TGTGCCAGCAGCGTAGAGAGCCGAACCGAGCAGTACTTC.

CDR3 residues: CASSLEAATSTDTQYF. The CDR3 nucleotides read TGTGCCAGCAGCTTAGAAGCGGCTACTAGCACAGATACGCAGTATTTT. The genes are TRBV13 and TRBJ2-3; weak D call: TRBD2 (5 bases). V was clipped by 1 base and J by 0 bases, with 11 bases between them. Germline CDR1 and CDR2: PRHDT and FYEKMQ (reference sequence). The length of the CDR3 is 16 residues.

The chain joins TRBV7-2 to TRBJ1-1, with unresolved D. This CDR3 has 15 residues. Germline values: CDR1 SGHTA, CDR2 FQGNSA. V was shortened by 7 bases and J by 1 base, with 16 bases between the two germline ends. CDR3 protein: CASISMVAANTEAFF. Here the CDR3 DNA reads TGTGCCAGCATCTCCATGGTGGCGGCGAACACTGAAGCTTTCTTT.

This clone was recorded a few times. This sequence joins TRBV4-1 and TRBJ1-4; D call uncertain. Deletions cut 4 bases from V and 7 bases from J, with 16 bases between. Germline CDR1 is MGHRA and CDR2 is YSYEKL. This CDR3 contains 15 residues. The CDR3 loop reads CASSRYPGSTEKLFF. The DNA for the CDR3 is TGCGCCAGCAGCCGATACCCCGGGTCTACTGAAAAACTGTTTTTT.

The rearrangement joins TRBV5-4 to TRBJ2-3; 11 bases fit TRBD2. V dropped 6 bases and J dropped 0; count of bases not matched to a gene: 9. CDR1 and CDR2 (germline): SGHNT, YYREEE (reference sequence). The CDR3 runs 17 residues. DNA of the CDR3: TGTGCCAGCACCACTAGCGGGGGCTCCCTTAGCACAGATACGCAGTATTTT. Translation gives CASTTSGGSLSTDTQYF.

This clone was seen a few times. The chain carries TRBV2 and TRBJ2-2; 7 nucleotides align to TRBD2. With V trimmed by 6 bases and J by 5 bases, 3 bases remained unmatched. The length of the CDR3 is 13 residues. Germline loops: CDR1 SNHLY, CDR2 FYNNEI. CDR3 loop: CASRGGSTGELFF. The CDR3 nucleotides are TGTGCCAGCAGGGGGGGGTCTACCGGGGAGCTGTTTTTT.

The chain couples TRBV9 to TRBJ2-7; 10 bases agree with TRBD1. CDR3 length equals 16 residues. V shed 0 bases, J shed 6 bases, and the junction held 9 bases outside the gene matches. Germline assignment: CDR1 SGDLS and CDR2 YYNGEE. The CDR3 loop reads CASSVGIETGGIEQYF. The CDR3, as DNA: TGTGCCAGCAGCGTAGGAATCGAGACAGGGGGCATCGAGCAGTACTTC.

The V and J genes are TRBV2 and TRBJ2-7, with 8 positions matching TRBD2. There are 14 residues in the CDR3. Trimming removed 7 bases from V and 3 bases from J; junction bases left unmatched: 8. Germline V lookup: CDR1 SNHLY, CDR2 FYNNEI. CDR3 DNA sequence: TGTGCCAGCAATGAGCGGGAGATGGGCTACGAGCAGTACTTC. Translating gives CASNEREMGYEQYF.

The V and J genes are TRBV6-1 and TRBJ1-4; maybe TRBD1 (6 bases). Germline CDR1 MNHNS, CDR2 SASEGT. The CDR3 extends over 14 amino acids. Trimming stripped 6 bases from V and 6 bases from J, with 14 bases between. The CDR3 sequence: CASSSTGNHEKLFF. DNA for the CDR3: TGTGCCAGCAGCAGTACAGGGAACCATGAAAAACTGTTTTTT.

This rearrangement joins TRBV7-2 to TRBJ2-1, with TRBD2 identical over 8 bases. The junction had 9 bases not matched to a gene; V was cut back by 8 bases and J by 3 bases. This CDR3 is built from 15 residues. Germline assignment: CDR1 SGHTA and CDR2 FQGNSA. The CDR3 here is CASGHTSGDYNEQFF. The CDR3 DNA sequence: TGTGCCAGCGGCCACACTAGCGGAGACTACAATGAGCAGTTCTTC.

A single count supports this clone. This chain connects TRBV7-9 to TRBJ2-1; 8 bases are a match to TRBD2. The CDR3 is made up of 13 amino acids. Germline V gene sequence: CDR1 SEHNR, CDR2 FQNEAQ (reference sequence). The CDR3: CAAHGGARGEQFF. CDR3 DNA: TGTGCGGCTCACGGGGGGGCCCGAGGTGAGCAGTTCTTC.